This record concerns one TCR beta chain sequence. Profiled with immunoSEQ multiplex PCR; TCRdb holds only in-frame clones, not every one. The sample contains around 110,000 clones, approximately 85% of which appear only once. This entry belongs to a study of T cell responses to AZD1222 COVID-19 vaccine. Trimming at V came to 4 bases and at J to 2 bases, leaving 6 bases not matched to a gene. Per the germline V gene, CDR1 is SGHRS and CDR2 is YFSETQ. CDR3 length equals 15 residues. The material was peripheral blood, obtained on day 0 of MenACWY control vaccination. The receptor comes from an adult in good health. V gene TRBV5-1 combines with J gene TRBJ2-3; the match to TRBD1 covers 8 bases. CDR3 in DNA: TGCGCCAGCAGCCCAGGACAGGGCCTCACAGATACGCAGTATTTT. This encodes CASSPGQGLTDTQYF.